Below, 6 T cell receptor beta chains from the same sample are listed, as sequenced in a study of blood T cells in healthy people across ages. Then a second PCR, running about 6 to 12 cycles, was carried out with a sample-barcoded 5' primer and a J-beta primer mix. TCRdb reanalysed the 5' RACE reads using MiXCR and keeps one entry per CDR3 protein. Of 1.5 million to 2 million distinct CDR3 sequences listed, 49% were seen once; the top ten hold around 2.1%. The specimen sequenced was blood. Receptor source: a woman between 40 and 50 years old in good health.

This chain connects TRBV6-1 to TRBJ1-5; TRBD1 matches 11 bases. The ends lost 6 bases at V and 5 bases at J; junction bases unmatched: 6. From germline, CDR1 is MNHNS and CDR2 SASEGT. This CDR3 is built from 15 residues. The CDR3 spells CASSHRTGGDQPQHF. The CDR3 coding sequence is TGTGCCAGCAGCCACAGGACAGGGGGCGATCAGCCCCAGCATTTT.

V is TRBV7-2 and J is TRBJ1-2, with 8 bases lining up with TRBD1. The CDR3 contains 16 residues. CDR1 is SGHTA and CDR2 is FQGNSA in the germline V gene. V trimming: 2 bases; J trimming: 5 bases; junction bases outside the gene matches: 10. CDR3 residues: CASSLLNAGGNYGYTF. The CDR3 region has the DNA TGTGCCAGCAGCTTACTCAACGCAGGGGGCAATTATGGCTACACCTTC.

The chain has TRBV5-1 and TRBJ1-2, with D unclear. This CDR3 region has 14 residues. V gave up 0 bases and J gave up 5 bases, with 11 bases separating them. Germline V gene data show CDR1 as SGHRS and CDR2 as YFSETQ. The CDR3 sequence is CASSLDGQSYGYTF. CDR3 sequence (DNA): TGCGCCAGCAGCTTGGATGGGCAGAGTTATGGCTACACCTTC.

V and J are TRBV20-1 and TRBJ1-2, with a possible D match to TRBD1 (5 bases). V was cut by 0 bases and J by 6 bases, with 14 bases left in between. Germline V lookup: CDR1 DFQATT, CDR2 SNEGSKA (reference sequence). This CDR3 has 14 amino acids. The DNA of the CDR3 is TGCAGTGCTAGAGATTTTACGCAGGGCCATGGCTACACCTTC. It encodes CSARDFTQGHGYTF.

This clonotype came up a few times. The rearrangement uses TRBV12-3 or TRBV12-4 and TRBJ2-5; 9 bases align to TRBD2. Trimming cost V 6 bases and J 4 bases; bases outside gene matches: 6. This CDR3 comprises 14 residues. CDR3 protein: CASRNSGGGETQYF. Written as DNA, the CDR3 is TGTGCCAGCAGGAATAGCGGGGGTGGAGAGACCCAGTACTTC.

A single count supports this clonotype. The gene calls are TRBV9 and TRBJ2-3, with TRBD2 matching 7 bases. The CDR3 has 14 residues. Germline V lookup: CDR1 SGDLS, CDR2 YYNGEE. The J segment lost 6 bases and the V segment lost 3 bases, leaving 7 bases of the junction unmatched. The CDR3 nucleotides read TGTGCCAGCAGCGCCAGCGGGGCTGCGGATACGCAGTATTTT. It translates to CASSASGAADTQYF.